Below are 28 T cell receptor beta chains sequenced from a single sample in a study of T cell responses to AZD1222 COVID-19 vaccine. This table comes from immunoSEQ multiplex PCR, and its TCRdb copy is limited to in-frame clones, with some not included. The table lists some 170,000 clones, 91% of them singletons, with 1.5% to 2% in the top ten. This specimen was peripheral blood, taken 28 days after the second AZD1222 dose. These receptors were taken from an adult who received the AZD1222 COVID-19 vaccine.

The rearrangement uses TRBV7-8 and TRBJ2-7; 11 bases map to TRBD2. Trimming at V came to 5 bases and at J to 5 bases, leaving 17 bases not matched to a gene. Germline V CDR1 and CDR2: SGHVS, FQNEAQ. This CDR3 comprises 18 residues. The CDR3 sequence is CASSRGTSGGPIRDEQYF. The CDR3 DNA reads as TGTGCCAGCAGCCGAGGGACTAGCGGCGGGCCAATTCGGGACGAGCAGTACTTC.

This chain joins TRBV7-9 and TRBJ2-5; D gene ambiguous. The CDR3 sequence is 14 residues long. Germline CDR1 is SEHNR and CDR2 is FQNEAQ (reference sequence). Trimming cost V 4 bases and J 1 base, with 10 bases left between them. The CDR3 region has the DNA TGTGCCAGCAGCTATCTCCGCACCCAAGAGACCCAGTACTTC. It encodes CASSYLRTQETQYF.

The chain combines TRBV10-3 with TRBJ2-1; no clear D. Germline lookup yields CDR1 ENHRY and CDR2 SYGVKD. The CDR3 spans 11 residues. Trimming pared 3 bases from V and 10 bases from J, leaving 7 bases between. CDR3 sequence reads: CAISDVGEQFF. The DNA for the CDR3 is TGTGCCATCAGTGATGTAGGGGAGCAGTTCTTC.

This rearrangement joins TRBV4-1 to TRBJ2-2; 8 bases line up with TRBD2. The germline CDR1 and CDR2 sequences are MGHRA and YSYEKL. The CDR3 consists of 17 residues. The V gene end was trimmed by 0 bases and the J gene end by 13 bases; junction bases not matched to a gene: 16. The CDR3 bases are TGCGCCAGCAGCCAAGATCAGGCTAGCGGGCTCGGGCTGGGGCTGTTTTTT. Its protein is CASSQDQASGLGLGLFF.

V is TRBV18 and J is TRBJ2-1, with 11 bases aligning to TRBD2. Germline values: CDR1 KGHSH, CDR2 LQKENI. This CDR3 is 16 amino acids long. V lost 3 bases and J lost 6; bases outside the gene matches: 7. CDR3 amino acids: CASSPTSGRSANEQFF. The CDR3 nucleotides are TGTGCCAGCTCACCCACTAGCGGGAGATCTGCCAATGAGCAGTTCTTC.

The chain combines TRBV18 with TRBJ1-5; TRBD1 aligns across 9 bases. The CDR3 extends over 17 amino acids. The germline V gene encodes CDR1 KGHSH and CDR2 LQKENI. Unmatched junction bases numbered 15, after V lost 6 bases and J lost 6 bases. CDR3 nucleotide sequence: TGTGCCAGCTCCCCCGGGACAGGGTGGACCATCATTCAGCCCCAGCATTTT. Encoded protein: CASSPGTGWTIIQPQHF.

The chain links TRBV5-1 to TRBJ2-2; D perhaps matches TRBD1 (5 bases). The CDR3 length is 16 residues. Trimming took 4 bases from V and 1 from J, leaving 14 bases between them. The germline CDR1 and CDR2 sequences are SGHRS and YFSETQ. The CDR3: CASSPRANGNTGELFF. Here the CDR3 DNA reads TGCGCCAGCAGCCCCAGGGCCAATGGGAACACCGGGGAGCTGTTTTTT. The full variable domain, rest sourced from reference TRBV5-1 and TRBJ2-2, is KAGVTQTPRYLIKTRGQQVTLSCSPISGHRSVSWYQQTPGQGLQFLFEYFSETQRNKGNFPGRFSGRQFSNSRSEMNVSTLELGDSALYLCASSPRANGNTGELFFGEGSRLTVL.

The chain links TRBV18 to TRBJ2-2, with TRBD2 identical over 8 bases. The germline CDR1 and CDR2 sequences are KGHSH and LQKENI. After removal of 6 bases from V and 5 bases from J, the junction contained 11 bases not matched to a gene. The CDR3 runs to 16 residues. CDR3 protein: CASSLPAGGVTGELFF. The CDR3, as DNA: TGTGCCAGCTCCCTGCCTGCGGGAGGAGTTACCGGGGAGCTGTTTTTT.

This chain's CDR3 is CATSRVRMSSYNEQFF. The CDR3, as DNA: TGTGCCACCAGCAGAGTACGGATGAGCTCCTACAATGAGCAGTTCTTC. The chain joins TRBV15 to TRBJ2-1; D gene uncertain. This CDR3 comprises 16 residues. The germline V and J ends were trimmed by 1 base and 0 bases, with 10 bases remaining between them. Germline loops: CDR1 LNHNV, CDR2 YYDKDF (reference sequence).

This chain connects TRBV15 to TRBJ2-7; D possibly corresponds to TRBD1 (6 bases). CDR1 LNHNV and CDR2 YYDKDF come from the germline V gene (reference sequence). Between the trimmed V and J ends, which lost 1 base and 2 bases, there was a span of 15 bases. This CDR3 contains 16 residues. CDR3 protein: CATSRGTGTSTYEQYF. The CDR3 nucleotides are TGTGCCACCAGCAGAGGCACCGGGACATCTACCTACGAGCAGTACTTC.

This chain links TRBV6-6 with TRBJ2-5; 7 positions agree with TRBD1. CDR3 length equals 16 residues. J lost 2 bases, V lost 2 bases, and 8 bases had no gene match. Germline V gene data show CDR1 as MNHNY and CDR2 as SVGAGI (reference sequence). CDR3 sequence: CASSYPGQAAQETQYF. CDR3 coding DNA: TGTGCCAGCAGTTACCCAGGACAGGCGGCACAAGAGACCCAGTACTTC.

The chain couples TRBV11-2 to TRBJ2-7, with TRBD1 matching over 7 bases. The CDR3 contains 15 residues. The J segment lost 6 bases and the V segment lost 1 base, leaving 9 bases of the junction unmatched. Germline V CDR1 and CDR2: SGHAT, FQNNGV. This CDR3 is CASSLVGTGVLEQYF. In DNA, the CDR3 is TGTGCCAGCAGCTTAGTAGGTACAGGGGTCCTCGAGCAGTACTTC.

This clone was picked up one time. The gene calls are TRBV4-1 and TRBJ1-1; no definite D call. CDR1 and CDR2 from the germline V gene are MGHRA and YSYEKL. Deletions cut 1 base from V and 1 base from J, with 4 bases between. This CDR3 has 13 amino acids. CDR3 sequence reads: CASSQGQNTEAFF. CDR3 DNA sequence: TGCGCCAGCAGCCAAGGGCAGAACACTGAAGCTTTCTTT.

V is TRBV2 and J is TRBJ2-5; D possibly corresponds to TRBD1 (5 bases). With 4 bases removed from V and 1 base from J, the gap between germline ends came to 13 bases. Germline lookup yields CDR1 SNHLY and CDR2 FYNNEI. The CDR3 covers 15 residues. For the CDR3, the DNA is TGTGCCAGCAGTGGGGGCTACCCCATCCAAGAGACCCAGTACTTC. This codes for CASSGGYPIQETQYF.

The J gene is TRBJ1-2, the V gene TRBV6-5, with 12 bases identical to TRBD1. J was trimmed by 7 bases and V by 4 bases; bases with no gene match: 10. CDR3 length: 16 residues. CDR1 is MNHEY and CDR2 is SVGAGI in the germline V gene. CDR3 sequence (DNA): TGTGCCAGCAGTTGGGGACAGGGGGCGCGTTACTCTGGCTACACCTTC. The encoded protein is CASSWGQGARYSGYTF.

V is TRBV7-9 and J is TRBJ1-1; D not resolved. V was cut by 1 base and J by 4 bases, with 10 bases left in between. The V gene's germline CDR1 is SEHNR and CDR2 FQNEAQ (reference sequence). CDR3 length: 14 residues. The CDR3 sequence is CASSLGALTTEAFF. For the CDR3, the DNA is TGTGCCAGCAGCTTAGGTGCCCTGACCACTGAAGCTTTCTTT.

This chain connects TRBV7-9 to TRBJ1-6; D might be TRBD1 (5 bases). This CDR3 comprises 13 residues. The V end was cut by 5 bases, the J end by 5 bases, with 7 bases between. Germline values: CDR1 SEHNR, CDR2 FQNEAQ (reference sequence). The CDR3 nucleotides are TGTGCCAGCAGCGGCAGGGATAATTCACCCCTCCACTTT. This codes for CASSGRDNSPLHF.

This CDR3 is CASSPTPGGGWVRGTEAFF. CDR3 DNA: TGTGCCAGCAGCCCGACCCCCGGGGGGGGCTGGGTACGGGGCACTGAAGCTTTCTTT. V usage is TRBV5-8 and J usage is TRBJ1-1, with D possibly TRBD1 on 6 matching bases. Germline lookup yields CDR1 SGHTS and CDR2 YDEGEE. The CDR3 is 19 residues long. Trimming stripped 4 bases from V and 4 bases from J, with 29 bases between.

The chain carries TRBV2 and TRBJ2-7; 7 bases fit TRBD1. CDR3 size: 12 residues. Per the germline V gene, CDR1 is SNHLY and CDR2 is FYNNEI. Trimming cost V 4 bases and J 6 bases; bases outside gene matches: 3. CDR3 sequence: CASSVTGVEQYF. CDR3 DNA: TGTGCCAGCAGTGTAACAGGGGTCGAGCAGTACTTC.

This sequence joins TRBV5-4 and TRBJ2-1; D is perhaps TRBD2 (8 bases). Germline lookup yields CDR1 SGHNT and CDR2 YYREEE (reference sequence). With 4 bases removed from V and 7 bases from J, the gap between germline ends came to 18 bases. CDR3 size: 15 residues. In DNA form, the CDR3 reads TGTGCCAGCAGCGCCCGGGACAGCGGGAGTAATGAGCAGTTCTTC. Its translation is CASSARDSGSNEQFF.

V gene TRBV15 combines with J gene TRBJ1-2, with 8 bases matching TRBD1. The CDR3 sequence is 16 residues long. Germline trimming cut 0 bases from V and 6 bases from J; bases unmatched to any gene: 9. Germline V gene sequence: CDR1 LNHNV, CDR2 YYDKDF (reference sequence). CDR3 nucleotides: TGTGCCACCAGCAGAGATTCATCAGGGGGCGGTCATGGCTACACCTTC. It codes for CATSRDSSGGGHGYTF.

This chain uses TRBV29-1 with TRBJ1-1; 9 bases match TRBD1. The germline CDR1 and CDR2 sequences are SQVTM and ANQGSEA. V lost 6 bases to trimming and J lost 4 bases; unmatched junction nucleotides: 12. The length of the CDR3 is 15 residues. Here the CDR3 reads CSVQLLDRGGTEAFF. CDR3 sequence (DNA): TGCAGCGTCCAGCTCTTGGACAGGGGAGGCACTGAAGCTTTCTTT.

The rearrangement uses TRBV5-1 and TRBJ1-4; D not certain. Trimming cost V 4 bases and J 7 bases, with 14 bases left between them. Germline V gene data show CDR1 as SGHRS and CDR2 as YFSETQ. The CDR3 runs to 14 residues. CDR3 coding DNA: TGCGCCAGCAGCCCACTGGGGTTGGCTGAAAAACTGTTTTTT. Amino acid sequence: CASSPLGLAEKLFF. Variable domain in full (rest from reference TRBV5-1 and TRBJ1-4): KAGVTQTPRYLIKTRGQQVTLSCSPISGHRSVSWYQQTPGQGLQFLFEYFSETQRNKGNFPGRFSGRQFSNSRSEMNVSTLELGDSALYLCASSPLGLAEKLFFGSGTQLSVL.

The chain couples TRBV15 to TRBJ1-1; D might be TRBD1 (6 bases). V dropped 1 base and J dropped 2 bases, with 8 bases sitting between them. This CDR3 comprises 14 residues. Germline V gives CDR1 LNHNV, CDR2 YYDKDF (reference sequence). The chain's CDR3 is CATSRADSNTEAFF. CDR3 DNA sequence: TGTGCCACCAGCAGAGCGGACAGTAACACTGAAGCTTTCTTT.

The gene calls are TRBV7-9 and TRBJ1-2; weak D call: TRBD1 (6 bases). The length of the CDR3 is 15 residues. Trimming left V 5 bases short and J 6 bases short, with 19 bases between. Germline loops: CDR1 SEHNR, CDR2 FQNEAQ (reference sequence). CDR3 sequence: CASSPLQGRENGYTF. CDR3 nucleotides: TGTGCCAGCAGCCCTTTACAGGGACGCGAAAATGGCTACACCTTC.

The V gene is TRBV5-4, the J gene TRBJ2-7, with 9 bases matching TRBD1. The CDR3 consists of 13 residues. V lost 4 bases to trimming and J lost 6 bases; unmatched junction nucleotides: 5. Per the germline V gene, CDR1 is SGHNT and CDR2 is YYREEE (reference sequence). Here the CDR3 reads CASSRDREGEQYF. The DNA of the CDR3 is TGTGCCAGCAGCCGGGACAGGGAAGGCGAGCAGTACTTC.

The V call is TRBV7-9, the J call TRBJ2-7; D perhaps matches TRBD1 (6 bases). V lost 3 bases to trimming and J lost 8 bases, with 17 bases between them. The germline V gene has CDR1 SEHNR and CDR2 FQNEAQ (reference sequence). The CDR3 contains 14 residues. CDR3: CASSLGHSADKQYF. The CDR3 DNA is TGTGCCAGCAGCTTGGGACATTCTGCAGATAAGCAGTACTTC.

The chain has TRBV5-4 and TRBJ1-1; TRBD1 is a possible D gene (6 bases). Trimming took off 4 bases at V and 3 bases at J, with 16 bases between the two ends. This CDR3 has 15 amino acids. Per germline, CDR1 SGHNT and CDR2 YYREEE (reference sequence). The CDR3, as DNA: TGTGCCAGCAGCCCCAGGTTATCAGGGGACACTGAAGCTTTCTTT. This gives the protein CASSPRLSGDTEAFF.